The entry below describes one T cell receptor beta chain. Antigen specificity is unknown. The germline V gene has CDR1 SNHLY and CDR2 FYNNEI. This CDR3 spans 15 amino acids. The V gene end was trimmed by 5 bases and the J gene end by 7 bases; junction bases not matched to a gene: 11. This sample is drawn from a study of T cells after yellow fever vaccination. It was through 5'RACE template switching that TCR cDNA was made, with a universal primer site and UMIs added. TCRdb reprocessed the 5' RACE reads via MiXCR and lists one record per CDR3 protein. The table includes a few hundred thousand distinct CDR3 sequences, roughly 8.7% detected once. Study observations and caveats: Once the booster was given, most primary-vaccination clones reappeared, at around 95% for CD4 and 88% for CD8. Weaker in magnitude, the secondary response showed a faster peak on day 5 versus 15.

The specimen comprised CD4+ T cells sorted from PBMCs, sampled 5 days after the yellow fever booster vaccination. The chain carries TRBV2 and TRBJ1-5, with 7 bases identical to TRBD1. The clonotype originates from a man aged 18 to 30 who received the YFV17D yellow fever vaccine. The CDR3 DNA reads as TGTGCCAGCAGTCCCTTTACAGGGGCACGGCAGCCCCAGCATTTT. As protein: CASSPFTGARQPQHF.